This T cell receptor beta chain was profiled in a study of blood T cell repertoires in COVID-19. On the study more broadly: Both acute and convalescent COVID-19 samples were obtained from the United States, Italy and Spain.

V dropped 0 bases and J dropped 1; count of bases not matched to a gene: 11. The CDR3 loop spans 18 amino acids. Germline CDR1 GTSNPN, CDR2 SVGIG (reference sequence). The data were produced by immunoSEQ multiplex PCR, yet TCRdb's version contains in-frame clones alone and is incomplete. The repertoire holds about 160,000 clones, with about four fifths as singletons. This clone occurred once. The sequence was collected from a man aged 18 to 30 with active or convalescent COVID-19. Material: peripheral blood. V is TRBV30 and J is TRBJ2-1; 8 bases map to TRBD1. CDR3 sequence reads: CAWSVGTPNRGSYNEQFF. CDR3 nucleotides: TGTGCCTGGAGTGTCGGAACCCCCAACAGGGGGTCCTACAATGAGCAGTTCTTC.